A single sample gave rise to the 18 T cell receptor beta chains below, sequenced in a study of blood T cell repertoires in COVID-19. Clones were sequenced by immunoSEQ multiplex PCR, and TCRdb holds only the in-frame ones, with some missing. Among about 250,000 clones, about 91% were seen once, and the ten largest hold over 1.1%. The sequencing sample was made of peripheral blood. These receptors were obtained from an elderly man with acute or convalescent COVID-19.

The chain has TRBV19 and TRBJ1-5; D may be TRBD1 (5 bases). This CDR3 is built from 15 residues. CDR1 and CDR2 from the germline V gene are LNHDA and SQIVND (reference sequence). Trimming left V 5 bases short and J 1 base short, with 12 bases between. The CDR3 region is CASSVQGKSNQPQHF. The DNA for the CDR3 is TGTGCCAGTAGTGTTCAGGGTAAAAGCAATCAGCCCCAGCATTTT.

The chain couples TRBV7-6 to TRBJ2-6; 7 nucleotides match TRBD1. V was pared by 7 bases and J by 0 bases, with 21 bases of the junction left unmatched. Germline V lookup: CDR1 SGHVS, CDR2 FNYEAQ. CDR3 length equals 21 residues. The CDR3 loop reads CASTQRAPGTARLSGANVLTF. The CDR3 DNA reads as TGTGCCAGCACACAAAGGGCCCCCGGGACAGCGAGACTCTCTGGGGCCAACGTCCTGACTTTC.

This chain joins TRBV19 and TRBJ1-5; D unresolved. Germline loops: CDR1 LNHDA, CDR2 SQIVND (reference sequence). CDR3 length equals 15 residues. Between the trimmed V and J ends, which lost 7 bases and 6 bases, there was a span of 19 bases. The chain's CDR3 is CASTTMSSFSQPQHF. For the CDR3, the DNA is TGTGCCAGTACCACCATGTCAAGTTTTAGTCAGCCCCAGCATTTT.

The V gene is TRBV19, the J gene TRBJ2-2, with D tentatively TRBD2 (7 bases). This CDR3 region has 18 residues. Germline V gene lookup returns CDR1 LNHDA and CDR2 SQIVND (reference sequence). V was shortened by 6 bases and J by 5 bases, with 25 bases between the two germline ends. CDR3 region: CASRPQGRPGGPTGELFF. As DNA, the CDR3 is TGTGCCAGTAGACCCCAGGGGAGACCGGGGGGACCGACCGGGGAGCTGTTTTTT.

Remarks on this clone: Other DNA sequences in the sample encode the same CDR3. V is TRBV9 and J is TRBJ2-5; TRBD2 matches at 13 bases. Germline CDR1 SGDLS, CDR2 YYNGEE. CDR3 length: 16 residues. The J segment lost 5 bases and the V segment lost 4 bases, leaving 8 bases of the junction unmatched. CDR3 region: CASSPRLAGGTETQYF. The CDR3 DNA sequence: TGTGCCAGCAGCCCCAGACTAGCGGGGGGCACGGAGACCCAGTACTTC.

CDR3 sequence: CASSLGTGHTGELFF. The DNA for the CDR3 is TGCGCCAGCAGCTTGGGGACAGGCCACACCGGGGAGCTGTTTTTT. This chain connects TRBV5-1 to TRBJ2-2; 7 positions match TRBD1. Germline CDR1 reads SGHRS; CDR2 reads YFSETQ. V gave up 0 bases and J gave up 3 bases; unmatched junction bases: 2. CDR3 length: 15 residues.

The chain is built from TRBV27 and TRBJ1-1, with D possibly being TRBD1 (6 bases). This CDR3 has 14 residues. CDR1 and CDR2 from the germline V gene are MNHEY and SMNVEV (reference sequence). The ends were cut back, 3 bases at V and 4 bases at J, with 12 bases in the middle. CDR3 amino acids: CASSLGHLSTEAFF. In DNA form, the CDR3 reads TGTGCCAGCAGTTTGGGACACCTGAGCACTGAAGCTTTCTTT.

The V gene is TRBV28, the J gene TRBJ1-4; D unclear. CDR3 length: 13 amino acids. Germline V gene lookup returns CDR1 MDHEN and CDR2 SYDVKM. The V end was cut by 6 bases, the J end by 14 bases, with 19 bases between. This CDR3 is CASRAPRPTSLFF. CDR3 nucleotides: TGTGCCAGCAGGGCCCCGCGGCCCACCTCGCTGTTTTTT.

This chain uses TRBV3-1 (or the pseudogene TRBV3-2) with TRBJ2-2; D possibly corresponds to TRBD1 (5 bases). This CDR3 contains 15 residues. The germline V and J ends were trimmed by 3 bases and 3 bases, with 11 bases remaining between them. Per the germline V gene, CDR1 is LGHDT and CDR2 is YNNKEL (reference sequence). DNA for the CDR3: TGTGCCAGCAGCCATGGTGGCAGGGACACCGGGGAGCTGTTTTTT. It translates to CASSHGGRDTGELFF.

The V gene is TRBV5-6, the J gene TRBJ2-7; 9 nucleotides line up with TRBD2. With V trimmed by 0 bases and J by 3 bases, 7 bases remained unmatched. Per the germline V gene, CDR1 is SGHDT and CDR2 is YYEEEE. The CDR3 runs to 16 residues. CDR3 sequence: CASSLVSLAGYYEQYF. CDR3 DNA sequence: TGTGCCAGCAGCTTGGTATCACTAGCGGGCTACTACGAGCAGTACTTC.

CDR3 bases: TGTGCCAGCAGCTTAGCGGAGGGCTATGGCTACACCTTC. Translation: CASSLAEGYGYTF. This sequence joins TRBV7-8 and TRBJ1-2, with D unclear. V was pared by 0 bases and J by 4 bases, with 6 bases between. This CDR3 has 13 amino acids. Germline V gene sequence: CDR1 SGHVS, CDR2 FQNEAQ.

The J gene is TRBJ2-5, the V gene TRBV11-2; 13 bases are shared with TRBD2. Trimming took 3 bases from V and 4 from J; bases not matched to a gene: 5. From germline, CDR1 is SGHAT and CDR2 FQNNGV. This CDR3 spans 16 amino acids. CDR3 DNA sequence: TGTGCCAGCAGCTTCGGGACTAGCGGGGTGGTAGAGACCCAGTACTTC. This sequence encodes CASSFGTSGVVETQYF.

The chain links TRBV19 to TRBJ2-6; D is undetermined. The germline gives CDR1 LNHDA, CDR2 SQIVND (reference sequence). V lost 1 base and J 0 bases, leaving 4 bases between the germline ends. The CDR3 has 15 amino acids. DNA for the CDR3: TGTGCCAGTAGTATAGCTCCCTCTGGGGCCAACGTCCTGACTTTC. Protein: CASSIAPSGANVLTF.

This chain uses TRBV6-1 with TRBJ1-6; D possibly corresponds to TRBD1 (6 bases). Germline lookup yields CDR1 MNHNS and CDR2 SASEGT. Trimming took 6 bases from V and 0 from J, leaving 12 bases between them. There are 16 residues in the CDR3. In DNA form, the CDR3 reads TGTGCCAGCAGCGAACAGGGAAACTCCTATAATTCACCCCTCCACTTT. Protein product: CASSEQGNSYNSPLHF.

The chain carries TRBV7-9 and TRBJ1-1; D unclear. The germline V gene encodes CDR1 SEHNR and CDR2 FQNEAQ (reference sequence). This CDR3 spans 14 amino acids. Trimming removed 1 base at V and 4 bases at J, with 10 bases between. The CDR3 here is CASSLVVESTEAFF. Written as DNA, the CDR3 is TGTGCCAGCAGCTTAGTTGTTGAGAGCACTGAAGCTTTCTTT. Together with reference TRBV7-9 and TRBJ1-1, the CDR3 gives the full variable domain: DTGVSQNPRHKITKRGQNVTFRCDPISEHNRLYWYRQTLGQGPEFLTYFQNEAQLEKSRLLSDRFSAERPKGSFSTLEIQRTEQGDSAMYLCASSLVVESTEAFFGQGTRLTVV.

A word on this clone: At the DNA level, this CDR3 is encoded by other sequences in the same sample as well. This chain connects TRBV5-1 to TRBJ1-1; TRBD1 agrees at 7 bases. This CDR3 region has 15 residues. Germline CDR1 and CDR2: SGHRS and YFSETQ. V gave up 0 bases and J gave up 2 bases; unmatched junction bases: 4. The CDR3 DNA is TGCGCCAGCAGCTTGGCCGGGACAGCAAACACTGAAGCTTTCTTT. Protein sequence: CASSLAGTANTEAFF. The whole variable domain, filled in from reference TRBV5-1 and TRBJ1-1, reads KAGVTQTPRYLIKTRGQQVTLSCSPISGHRSVSWYQQTPGQGLQFLFEYFSETQRNKGNFPGRFSGRQFSNSRSEMNVSTLELGDSALYLCASSLAGTANTEAFFGQGTRLTVV.

J is TRBJ2-3 and V is TRBV7-2; 8 bases are shared with TRBD2. J was trimmed by 7 bases and V by 1 base; bases with no gene match: 13. CDR1 SGHTA and CDR2 FQGNSA come from the germline V gene. CDR3 length: 17 amino acids. The CDR3 spells CASSLGGGGFSPNTQYF. The CDR3 bases are TGTGCCAGCAGCTTAGGAGGCGGGGGGTTTTCACCCAATACGCAGTATTTT.

The rearrangement joins TRBV11-2 to TRBJ2-1; 7 bases agree with TRBD1. The CDR3 loop spans 13 amino acids. Germline CDR1 and CDR2: SGHAT and FQNNGV. Trimming took 5 bases from V and 6 from J; bases not matched to a gene: 4. The CDR3 nucleotides read TGTGCCAGCAGCACCCGACAGGGCAATGAGCAGTTCTTC. Protein: CASSTRQGNEQFF.